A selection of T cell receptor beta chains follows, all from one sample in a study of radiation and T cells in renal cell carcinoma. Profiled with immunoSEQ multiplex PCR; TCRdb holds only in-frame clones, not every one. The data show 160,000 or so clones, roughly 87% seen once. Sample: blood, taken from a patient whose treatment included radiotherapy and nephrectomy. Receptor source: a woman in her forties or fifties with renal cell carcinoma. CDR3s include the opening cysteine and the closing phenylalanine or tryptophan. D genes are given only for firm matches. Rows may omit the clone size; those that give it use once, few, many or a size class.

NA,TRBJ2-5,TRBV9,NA,CASSLRQGGETQYF,TGTGCCAGCAGCTTACGACAGGGAGGAGAGACCCAGTACTTC
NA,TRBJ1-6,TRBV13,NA,CASSYRDTSSYNSPLHF,TGTGCCAGCAGTTACAGGGACACAAGCTCCTATAATTCACCCCTCCACTTT
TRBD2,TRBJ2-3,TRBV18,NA,CASSPPGTSINTQYF,TGTGCCAGCTCACCACCCGGGACTAGTATCAATACGCAGTATTTT
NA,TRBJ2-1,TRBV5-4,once,CASSSGAASSYNEQFF,TGTGCCAGCAGCTCGGGGGCGGCCAGCTCCTACAATGAGCAGTTCTTC
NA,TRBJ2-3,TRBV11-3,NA,CASSQGDTQYF,TGTGCCAGCAGCCAAGGAGATACGCAGTATTTT
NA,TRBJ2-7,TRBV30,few,CAWTNQGSYEQYF,TGTGCCTGGACAAACCAGGGGTCCTACGAGCAGTACTTC
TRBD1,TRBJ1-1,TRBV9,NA,CASSVERQGEVKHTEAFF,TGTGCCAGCAGCGTAGAGAGACAGGGAGAGGTTAAGCACACTGAAGCTTTCTTT
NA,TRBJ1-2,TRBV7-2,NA,CASSHRRVANYGYTF,TGTGCCAGCAGCCATCGACGGGTAGCTAACTATGGCTACACCTTC
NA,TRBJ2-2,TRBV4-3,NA,CASSQSTRGPGELFF,TGCGCCAGCAGCCAATCCACCAGGGGTCCCGGGGAGCTGTTTTTT
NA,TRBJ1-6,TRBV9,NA,CASSVNNSPLHF,TGTGCCAGCAGCGTAAATAATTCACCCCTCCACTTT
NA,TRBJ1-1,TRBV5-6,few,CASRLVKNTEAFF,TGTGCCAGCAGGTTAGTGAAGAACACTGAAGCTTTCTTT
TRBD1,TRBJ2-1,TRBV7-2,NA,CASSLEGTGSYNEQFF,TGTGCCAGCAGCTTAGAAGGGACAGGGTCTTACAATGAGCAGTTCTTC
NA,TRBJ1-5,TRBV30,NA,CAWSVWGSGNQPQHF,TGTGCCTGGAGTGTATGGGGATCTGGCAATCAGCCCCAGCATTTT
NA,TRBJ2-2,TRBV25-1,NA,CASSENPTGELFF,TGTGCCAGCAGTGAAAACCCCACCGGGGAGCTGTTTTTT
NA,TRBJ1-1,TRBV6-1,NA,CASSDGWGNTEAFF,TGTGCCAGCAGTGATGGTTGGGGGAACACTGAAGCTTTCTTT
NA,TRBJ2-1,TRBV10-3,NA,CAISESLYNEQFF,TGTGCCATCAGTGAGTCCCTGTACAATGAGCAGTTCTTC
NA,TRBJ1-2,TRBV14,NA,CASSQGRWGYTF,TGTGCCAGCAGCCAAGGGAGATGGGGCTACACCTTC